This TCR beta chain was found in a study of patients and donors after allogeneic stem cell transplantation. This clonotype was seen at least ten times. TCRdb recomputed calls from the RT-PCR reads with MiXCR, one row per CDR3 protein. The sample shows approximately 7,600 distinct CDR3 sequences, more than 9% of them seen only once. The sequence was obtained from a human donor who was either an allogeneic HSCT recipient or a stem cell or donor lymphocyte infusion donor (not recorded which). It is not recorded whose cells these are; they may come from a transplant donor. The specimen sequenced was blood, either unsorted or a sorted T cell fraction (not recorded which).

Written as DNA, the CDR3 is TGCAGCGTTGAAGCGACTGCGAATGAGCAGTTCTTC. It encodes CSVEATANEQFF. The V and J genes are TRBV29-1 and TRBJ2-1; no reliable D call. The germline V gene encodes CDR1 SQVTM and CDR2 ANQGSEA. The CDR3 is 12 residues long. V was cut by 1 base and J by 7 bases, with 8 bases left in between.